These 24 T cell receptor beta chains originate from one sample sequenced in a study of T cells in Graves' hyperthyroidism and ophthalmopathy. Amplification of TCR beta CDR3 regions was performed using RNA transcripts as template. First-round RT-PCR of the TCR CDR3 relied on the HTBI primer set. One entry per CDR3 protein, called by TCRdb with MiXCR from the multiplex PCR reads. Of fewer than 900,000 distinct CDR3 sequences listed, roughly 17% are singletons. The sequencing input was blood. The receptor set was obtained from a man between 18 and 35 years old with Graves' hyperthyroidism.

The CDR3 protein is CASSQGTSPHTGELFF. The CDR3 region has the DNA TGTGCCAGCAGTCAAGGGACTAGCCCCCACACCGGGGAGCTGTTTTTT. The rearrangement joins TRBV27 to TRBJ2-2, with 9 positions matching TRBD2. The ends lost 5 bases at V and 3 bases at J; junction bases unmatched: 7. This CDR3 region has 16 residues. Germline CDR1 reads MNHEY; CDR2 reads SMNVEV (reference sequence).

This clonotype was counted between two and nine times. Here the CDR3 DNA reads TGTGCCAGCAGCGAGAGGGGGGTCTACGAGCAGTACTTC. This translates into CASSERGVYEQYF. This sequence joins TRBV12-3 or TRBV12-4 and TRBJ2-7; D tentatively reads TRBD1 or TRBD2 (6 bases each). V was pared by 6 bases and J by 3 bases, with 12 bases between. This CDR3 is built from 13 residues.

The chain recombines TRBV18 with TRBJ2-1; 7 positions agree with TRBD1. Germline trimming cut 1 base from V and 5 bases from J; bases unmatched to any gene: 2. The CDR3 spans 14 residues. The V gene's germline CDR1 is KGHSH and CDR2 LQKENI. CDR3 sequence (DNA): TGTGCCAGCTCACCACTCGGGACAGACAATGAGCAGTTCTTC. Translating gives CASSPLGTDNEQFF.

This clonotype was recorded a few times. The chain is built from TRBV29-1 and TRBJ2-1; 8 positions match TRBD1. The germline CDR1 and CDR2 sequences are SQVTM and ANQGSEA. The junction had 5 bases not matched to a gene; V was cut back by 5 bases and J by 5 bases. The CDR3 runs 13 residues. DNA of the CDR3: TGCAGCGTTAAGGGACAGGCTGACAATGAGCAGTTCTTC. Protein product: CSVKGQADNEQFF.

This clonotype appeared a few times. The chain carries TRBV11-2 and TRBJ2-5, with 10 nucleotides matching TRBD2. Trimming at V came to 5 bases and at J to 0 bases, leaving 6 bases not matched to a gene. This CDR3 region has 16 residues. CDR1 is SGHAT and CDR2 is FQNNGV in the germline V gene. Here the CDR3 DNA reads TGTGCCAGCAGCCCCGGGACTAGCGTGTACCAAGAGACCCAGTACTTC. Its translation is CASSPGTSVYQETQYF.

The V gene is TRBV6-1, the J gene TRBJ2-3, with D hard to call. V lost 5 bases and J lost 7, with 7 bases in between. The CDR3 covers 11 residues. Germline V gene sequence: CDR1 MNHNS, CDR2 SASEGT. The CDR3 is CASSSLYTQYF. CDR3 bases: TGTGCCAGCAGTTCCCTTTATACGCAGTATTTT.

V and J are TRBV20-1 and TRBJ2-2; maybe TRBD2 (6 bases). Germline values: CDR1 DFQATT, CDR2 SNEGSKA (reference sequence). The V and J ends lost 4 bases and 0 bases respectively, with 18 bases between them. The CDR3 covers 17 residues. This chain's CDR3 is CSAKRREISANTGELFF. The CDR3 DNA is TGCAGTGCTAAGAGGCGGGAAATATCAGCGAACACCGGGGAGCTGTTTTTT.

Ten or more counts support this clonotype. The chain employs TRBV15 and TRBJ2-2; 7 positions match TRBD1. The J segment lost 0 bases and the V segment lost 8 bases, leaving 3 bases of the junction unmatched. The CDR3 consists of 14 residues. Germline values: CDR1 LNHNV, CDR2 YYDKDF (reference sequence). Written as DNA, the CDR3 is TGTGCCACCTCGAGGGGGCCGAACACCGGGGAGCTGTTTTTT. Protein: CATSRGPNTGELFF. The entire variable domain, with the rest obtained from reference TRBV15 and TRBJ2-2, is as follows: DAMVIQNPRYQVTQFGKPVTLSCSQTLNHNVMYWYQQKSSQAPKLLFHYYDKDFNNEADTPDNFQSRRPNTSFCFLDIRSPGLGDTAMYLCATSRGPNTGELFFGEGSRLTVL.

In this sample, this clonotype turned up many times. The genes are TRBV6-1 and TRBJ1-2; a weak D match, TRBD1 (6 bases). The CDR3 runs to 14 residues. Germline CDR1 and CDR2: MNHNS and SASEGT. V shed 3 bases and J shed 4 bases, with 12 bases lying between them. CDR3: CASSDWTVLYGYTF. CDR3 nucleotide sequence: TGTGCCAGCAGTGATTGGACAGTTCTCTATGGCTACACCTTC.

V usage is TRBV2 and J usage is TRBJ2-1; unclear D gene. Per the germline V gene, CDR1 is SNHLY and CDR2 is FYNNEI. Between the trimmed V and J ends, which lost 6 bases and 3 bases, there was a span of 6 bases. The CDR3 is 12 amino acids. This CDR3 is CASRAIYNEQFF. In DNA form, the CDR3 reads TGTGCCAGCAGGGCTATCTACAATGAGCAGTTCTTC.

This clonotype occurred many times. This chain links TRBV11-2 with TRBJ2-5; D may be TRBD2 (5 bases). The germline V gene has CDR1 SGHAT and CDR2 FQNNGV. V lost 4 bases and J lost 4, with 16 bases in between. The CDR3 runs to 15 residues. CDR3 DNA sequence: TGTGCCAGCAGCTATAAAGGAGGCTGGAGAGAGACCCAGTACTTC. It specifies CASSYKGGWRETQYF.

This rearrangement joins TRBV7-3 to TRBJ2-3; D is possibly TRBD1 or TRBD2 (5 bases each). The germline V gene encodes CDR1 SGHTA and CDR2 FQGTGA. The CDR3 is 13 amino acids. V lost 5 bases, J lost 8 bases, and 14 bases lay in between. This CDR3 reads CASSRRDRGTQYF. Here the CDR3 DNA reads TGTGCCAGCAGCCGCCGGGACCGGGGTACGCAGTATTTT.

In its sample, this clonotype was seen many times. V and J are TRBV7-9 and TRBJ2-7, with 12 bases that match TRBD2. The V gene's germline CDR1 is SEHNR and CDR2 FQNEAQ (reference sequence). The CDR3 totals 15 residues. V shed 0 bases and J 4 bases; nucleotides not matched to a gene: 1. Here the CDR3 reads CASSLALAGGYEQYF. CDR3 DNA: TGTGCCAGCAGCTTAGCCCTAGCGGGAGGGTACGAGCAGTACTTC.

This clonotype has only a few counts. This chain uses TRBV15 with TRBJ1-5; D may be TRBD1 (6 bases). This CDR3 has 14 residues. Trimming shortened V by 3 bases and J by 8 bases, and 14 bases separated the two germline ends. From germline, CDR1 is LNHNV and CDR2 YYDKDF (reference sequence). The CDR3 coding sequence is TGTGCCACCAGCAGCAGAACAGGGAATGAGCCCCAGCATTTT. Encoded protein: CATSSRTGNEPQHF.

This clonotype was observed a few times. The J gene is TRBJ2-1, the V gene TRBV7-3, with D unresolved. V lost 1 base and J lost 5, with 15 bases in between. The CDR3 runs 16 residues. Germline CDR1 reads SGHTA; CDR2 reads FQGTGA. The CDR3 nucleotides read TGTGCCAGCAGCTTAAGACGGGCCCCACCCAACAATGAGCAGTTCTTC. Amino acids: CASSLRRAPPNNEQFF.

This clonotype was counted a few times. The chain couples TRBV29-1 to TRBJ2-5; 7 bases are a match to TRBD2. The ends lost 3 bases at V and 5 bases at J; junction bases unmatched: 3. The CDR3 consists of 12 residues. Germline loops: CDR1 SQVTM, CDR2 ANQGSEA. The CDR3 DNA follows: TGCAGCGTTGATATGCGGGGGGAGACCCAGTACTTC. The encoded protein is CSVDMRGETQYF.

The sample holds many counts of this clonotype. V gene TRBV28 combines with J gene TRBJ2-1; perhaps TRBD2 as D (5 bases). Looked up from germline, CDR1 is MDHEN and CDR2 is SYDVKM. Trimming cost V 5 bases and J 6 bases, with 14 bases left between them. This CDR3 has 14 amino acids. Written as DNA, the CDR3 is TGTGCCAGCAGTAAACTCGTTCGGGGCAATGAGCAGTTCTTC. Protein sequence: CASSKLVRGNEQFF.

The J gene is TRBJ2-1, the V gene TRBV20-1; the D gene is possibly TRBD2 (6 bases). Trimming took 6 bases from V and 0 from J, leaving 15 bases between them. This CDR3 has 15 residues. Germline V gene sequence: CDR1 DFQATT, CDR2 SNEGSKA (reference sequence). The CDR3 DNA is TGCAGTGCCTACCTAGGAGGGAGCTCCTACAATGAGCAGTTCTTC. Encoded protein: CSAYLGGSSYNEQFF.

This clonotype was counted many times. The gene calls are TRBV30 and TRBJ2-2; D perhaps matches TRBD2 (5 bases). The CDR3 runs to 13 residues. Germline-derived CDR1 and CDR2 are GTSNPN and SVGIG (reference sequence). The chain's CDR3 is CASKRTLRGELFF. CDR3 nucleotide sequence: TGTGCTTCCAAGCGGACCCTAAGGGGGGAGCTGTTTTTT.

The chain links TRBV14 to TRBJ2-1, with D unclear. This CDR3 spans 15 amino acids. Trimming stripped 3 bases from V and 0 bases from J, with 9 bases between. Germline V CDR1 and CDR2: SGHDN, FVKESK. The CDR3 sequence: CASSHLGSSYNEQFF. CDR3 DNA sequence: TGTGCCAGCAGCCACCTGGGATCCTCCTACAATGAGCAGTTCTTC.

This clonotype has ten or more counts. The V call is TRBV7-2, the J call TRBJ2-7, with D perhaps matching TRBD2 (6 bases). Germline V CDR1 and CDR2: SGHTA, FQGNSA. Trimming removed 8 bases at V and 3 bases at J, with 14 bases between. The CDR3 is 13 residues long. The CDR3 DNA sequence: TGTGCCAGCGGCGACGGGGGAGGCTACGAGCAGTACTTC. Residues: CASGDGGGYEQYF.

This clonotype was counted many times. The chain joins TRBV28 to TRBJ1-2, with D possibly TRBD1 on 5 matching bases. Germline loops: CDR1 MDHEN, CDR2 SYDVKM. Trimming stripped 3 bases from V and 2 bases from J, with 13 bases between. This CDR3 contains 15 residues. CDR3 sequence (DNA): TGTGCCAGCAGTTTCGCCGGGACGGGCAACTATGGCTACACCTTC. This sequence encodes CASSFAGTGNYGYTF.

The chain has TRBV7-9 and TRBJ2-1; D gene ambiguous. This CDR3 has 12 residues. Trimming removed 1 base from V and 10 bases from J, with 8 bases in between. Germline V gene lookup returns CDR1 SEHNR and CDR2 FQNEAQ (reference sequence). The CDR3 coding sequence is TGTGCCAGCAGCTTAGTCCTACCCGAGCAGTTCTTC. This translates into CASSLVLPEQFF.

This clonotype occurred many times. The chain's CDR3 is CSPRGQGSNTEAFF. CDR3 in DNA: TGCAGTCCCCGGGGACAGGGGTCGAACACTGAAGCTTTCTTT. The chain recombines TRBV20-1 with TRBJ1-1; 10 bases match TRBD1. Per the germline V gene, CDR1 is DFQATT and CDR2 is SNEGSKA (reference sequence). V lost 8 bases, J lost 1 base, and 7 bases stayed unmatched. The CDR3 totals 14 residues.